The T cell receptor (beta chain) described here comes from a study of CD8 T cells in ankylosing spondylitis. CDR3 length: 14 residues. The V and J ends lost 4 bases and 0 bases respectively, with 8 bases between them. Germline lookup yields CDR1 ENHRY and CDR2 SYGVKD. TCRdb reanalysed the 5' RACE reads using MiXCR and keeps one entry per CDR3 protein. The sample carries hundreds of thousands of distinct CDR3 sequences, about 30% recorded once. This clonotype has just a few counts. Antigen specificity is unknown. General study results and limits: Clones linked to disease, bearing a CD8+ phenotype, were relatively rare in peripheral blood.

The chain uses TRBV10-3 and TRBJ2-3; D unclear. Sequencing was carried out using blood, either unsorted or a sorted T cell fraction (not recorded which). The source of this sequence is a male donor with ankylosing spondylitis or in good health (not recorded which). The CDR3 nucleotides read TGTGCCATCAGTGTGTCGGAGAGCACAGATACGCAGTATTTT. This gives the protein CAISVSESTDTQYF.